This is a list of T cell receptor beta chains from one sample in a study of breast tumors, draining lymph nodes, adjacent tissues. TCRdb processed the multiplex PCR reads anew with MiXCR; each CDR3 protein has one entry. The profile shows about 270,000 distinct CDR3 sequences, under 35% of them singletons. Sequenced input: axillary lymph node tissue. The source of these receptors is a female donor with breast cancer. Some clones in this sample may be carry-over from other donors' samples. CDR3s include the opening cysteine and the closing phenylalanine or tryptophan. The D gene is left open where the match is weak. The size field is filled for only some rows; it gives once, few, many or a size class.

v_call	j_call	clone_size	d_call	cdr3_aa	cdr3_nt
TRBV3-1	TRBJ2-1	NA	NA	CASSQAASSYNEQFF	TGTGCCAGCAGCCAGGCCGCGAGCTCCTACAATGAGCAGTTCTTC
TRBV5-5	TRBJ2-7	few	TRBD2	CASSLSTGTSAYERYF	TGTGCCAGCAGCCTCTCCACCGGGACTAGCGCCTACGAGCGGTACTTC
TRBV19	TRBJ2-1	NA	NA	CASSIRQGHNEQFF	TGTGCCAGTAGTATTCGTCAGGGGCACAATGAGCAGTTCTTC
TRBV6-4	TRBJ2-2	many	NA	CASSATGTGELFF	TGTGCCAGCAGTGCCACAGGGACCGGGGAGCTGTTTTTT
TRBV28	TRBJ2-2	NA	NA	CASSLGPGVGTGELFF	TGTGCCAGCAGTTTGGGTCCGGGGGTAGGCACCGGGGAGCTGTTTTTT
TRBV7-3	TRBJ2-1	many	TRBD2	CASRAPGLAGARNEQFF	TGTGCCAGCAGGGCGCCGGGACTAGCGGGAGCCCGGAATGAGCAGTTCTTC
TRBV6-6	TRBJ2-1	NA	TRBD2	CASSYATPSGTIGEQFF	TGTGCCAGCAGTTACGCCACTCCTTCCGGGACTATAGGTGAGCAGTTCTTC
TRBV19	TRBJ1-1	NA	NA	CASSTRQVRGTEAFF	TGTGCCAGTAGTACCCGACAGGTGCGGGGCACTGAAGCTTTCTTT
TRBV6-5	TRBJ1-4	many	NA	CASSRGVTNEKLFF	TGTGCCAGCAGTCGAGGGGTTACTAATGAAAAACTGTTTTTT
TRBV19	TRBJ2-3	many	NA	CASSIQGWGTDTQYF	TGTGCCAGTAGTATTCAGGGATGGGGCACAGATACGCAGTATTTT
TRBV27	TRBJ2-5	NA	TRBD2	CASSPAGRKETQYF	TGTGCCAGCAGTCCAGCGGGGCGTAAAGAGACCCAGTACTTC
TRBV5-8	TRBJ1-2	many	TRBD1	CATVGTGVGYTF	TGTGCCACCGTGGGGACAGGGGTTGGCTACACCTTC
TRBV10-2	TRBJ2-5	many	TRBD2	CASSALAGETQYF	TGCGCCAGCAGTGCCTTAGCGGGAGAGACCCAGTACTTC
TRBV7-2	TRBJ2-7	many	TRBD2	CASSTTSGSYEQYF	TGTGCCAGCAGCACGACTAGCGGGAGCTACGAGCAGTACTTC
TRBV7-3	TRBJ2-5	many	NA	CASSLRQEETQYF	TGTGCCAGCAGCTTACGACAGGAAGAGACCCAGTACTTC
TRBV15	TRBJ2-7	NA	NA	CAPTESSYEQYF	TGTGCCCCGACAGAGAGCTCCTACGAGCAGTACTTC
TRBV6-5	TRBJ2-1	NA	TRBD2	CASSPYKTSGRGDNEQLF	TGTGCCAGCAGTCCCTATAAGACTAGCGGGAGGGGGGACAATGAGCAGCTCTTC
TRBV11-2	TRBJ1-1	few	NA	CASTNPGGGQTEAFF	TGTGCCAGCACCAATCCAGGCGGAGGGCAAACTGAAGCTTTCTTT
TRBV20-1	TRBJ1-4	NA	TRBD1	CSATDRDSATNEKLFF	TGCAGTGCAACGGACAGGGACTCAGCAACTAATGAAAAACTGTTTTTT
TRBV15	TRBJ2-2	NA	TRBD2	CATQTPSGRPNTGELFF	TGTGCCACACAGACTCCTAGCGGGAGACCGAACACCGGGGAGCTGTTTTTT
TRBV5-1	TRBJ2-5	many	TRBD2	CASSLASVAGVVTQYF	TGCGCCAGCAGCTTGGCCTCAGTAGCGGGAGTGGTGACCCAGTACTTC
TRBV10-1	TRBJ2-3	many	NA	CASSESFAPLTDTQYF	TGCGCCAGCAGTGAGAGTTTCGCGCCTCTCACAGATACGCAGTATTTT
TRBV20-1	TRBJ1-5	NA	TRBD1	CSGRTGGGMGQPQHF	TGCAGTGGCCGGACGGGAGGGGGCATGGGTCAGCCCCAGCATTTT
TRBV30	TRBJ2-2	few	TRBD2	CAWSVSAGGYTGELFF	TGTGCCTGGAGTGTGTCGGCGGGAGGATACACCGGGGAGCTGTTTTTT
TRBV6-1	TRBJ1-2	many	NA	CASRATASNYGYTF	TGTGCCAGCAGAGCGACAGCTTCTAACTATGGCTACACCTTC
TRBV29-1	TRBJ2-5	NA	NA	CSVGGSGGETQYF	TGCAGCGTTGGGGGGAGTGGAGGGGAGACCCAGTACTTC
TRBV7-8	TRBJ1-1	NA	NA	CASSLSGVSGRGAEAFF	TGTGCCAGCAGCTTATCAGGGGTTTCCGGTCGGGGCGCTGAAGCTTTCTTT
TRBV4-1	TRBJ2-5	many	TRBD2	CASSPRTSGSRETQYF	TGCGCCAGCAGCCCCCGGACTAGTGGGTCTAGGGAGACCCAGTACTTC
TRBV12-3/TRBV12-4	TRBJ1-4	many	NA	CASSWNEKLFF	TGTGCCAGCAGTTGGAATGAAAAACTGTTTTTT
TRBV7-9	TRBJ2-2	NA	NA	CASSLTGTLQAGELFF	TGTGCCAGCAGCTTGACCGGGACCCTTCAAGCCGGGGAGCTGTTTTTT
TRBV18	TRBJ1-4	NA	TRBD1	CASSPTGVNEKLVF	TGTGCCAGCTCACCGACAGGGGTTAATGAAAAACTGGTTTTT
TRBV5-8	TRBJ2-5	many	NA	CASSPGRTHGETQYF	TGTGCCAGCAGCCCAGGAAGGACCCATGGAGAGACCCAGTACTTC
TRBV29-1	TRBJ2-5	NA	TRBD2	CSWMGLADKETQYF	TGCAGCTGGATGGGACTAGCGGATAAAGAGACCCAGTACTTC
TRBV7-9	TRBJ1-4	many	TRBD1	CASNLETGGNEKLFF	TGTGCCAGCAACCTAGAGACAGGGGGCAACGAAAAACTGTTTTTT
TRBV6-6	TRBJ2-2	many	NA	CASGGANTGELFF	TGTGCCAGCGGGGGCGCGAACACCGGGGAGCTGTTTTTT
TRBV24-1	TRBJ2-1	NA	TRBD2	CATSEPGLAGDPYSEQFF	TGTGCCACCAGTGAACCTGGACTAGCGGGAGACCCCTACAGTGAGCAGTTCTTC
TRBV4-2	TRBJ2-5	many	NA	CASSPQGSETQYF	TGTGCCAGCAGCCCGCAGGGGTCTGAGACCCAGTACTTC
TRBV5-8	TRBJ2-2	many	TRBD2	CASTLDPGLNTGELFF	TGTGCCAGCACCCTTGATCCGGGACTAAACACCGGGGAGCTGTTTTTT
TRBV3-1	TRBJ2-7	NA	TRBD1	CASSPRTGWGYEQYF	TGTGCCAGCAGCCCAAGGACAGGGTGGGGGTACGAGCAGTACTTC
TRBV6-1	TRBJ2-7	many	TRBD1	CACETGQGSYEQYF	TGTGCCTGCGAAACGGGACAGGGATCCTACGAGCAGTACTTC
TRBV2	TRBJ2-2	many	TRBD2	CASSALAGVSSGELFF	TGTGCCAGCAGTGCACTAGCGGGAGTTTCAAGCGGGGAGCTGTTTTTT
TRBV7-2	TRBJ2-3	NA	TRBD2	CASSPPSGITDTQYF	TGTGCCAGCAGCCCACCTAGCGGAATCACAGATACGCAGTATTTT
TRBV7-2	TRBJ1-6	NA	NA	CASSFEGDSPLHF	TGTGCCAGCAGCTTCGAGGGGGATTCACCCCTCCACTTT
TRBV4-2	TRBJ2-7	many	TRBD1	CASSQDTRGQYEQYF	TGTGCCAGCAGCCAAGATACCAGGGGGCAGTACGAGCAGTACTTC
TRBV7-3	TRBJ2-7	NA	TRBD2	CASSKDTIAGGPDEQHF	TGCGCCAGCAGCAAAGACACCATAGCGGGAGGGCCTGACGAGCAGCACTTC
TRBV20-1	TRBJ2-3	NA	TRBD2	CSAPGGGADTQYF	TGCAGTGCTCCGGGAGGGGGGGCAGATACGCAGTATTTT
TRBV9	TRBJ1-2	many	NA	CASSVGVGYTF	TGTGCCAGCAGCGTAGGTGTTGGCTACACCTTC
TRBV11-2	TRBJ1-2	few	NA	CASSLDPGTYGYTF	TGTGCCAGCAGCTTAGATCCTGGGACCTATGGCTACACCTTC
TRBV30	TRBJ2-1	few	NA	CAWSVMGFNEQFF	TGTGCCTGGAGTGTAATGGGGTTCAATGAGCAGTTCTTC
TRBV5-4	TRBJ2-7	many	TRBD2	CASSFSGTRGEQYF	TGTGCCAGCAGCTTTTCCGGGACTAGGGGCGAGCAGTACTTC
TRBV19	TRBJ2-1	many	NA	CASSNPLGGAFF	TGTGCCAGTAGTAACCCACTAGGAGGGGCGTTCTTC